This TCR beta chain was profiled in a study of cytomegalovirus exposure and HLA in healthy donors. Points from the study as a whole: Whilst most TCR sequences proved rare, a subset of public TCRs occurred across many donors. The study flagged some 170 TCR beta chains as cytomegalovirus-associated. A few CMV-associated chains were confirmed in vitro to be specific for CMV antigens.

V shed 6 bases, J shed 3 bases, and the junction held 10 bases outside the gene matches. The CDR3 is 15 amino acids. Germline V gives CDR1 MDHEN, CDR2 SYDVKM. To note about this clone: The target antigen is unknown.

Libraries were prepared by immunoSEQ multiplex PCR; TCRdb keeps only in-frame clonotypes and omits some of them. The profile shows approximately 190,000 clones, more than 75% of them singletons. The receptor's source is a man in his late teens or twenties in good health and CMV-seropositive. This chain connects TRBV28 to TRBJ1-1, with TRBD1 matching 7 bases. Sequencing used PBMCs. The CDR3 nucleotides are TGTGCCAGCAGCCGTTTGGGGACAGCCTACACTGAAGCTTTCTTT. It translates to CASSRLGTAYTEAFF.